The rows below give T cell receptor beta chains drawn from one sample of a study of chemoradiotherapy in HPV16-positive cancers. The table came from immunoSEQ multiplex PCR; TCRdb's copy has only in-frame clones and leaves some out. The sample shows 25,000 to 30,000 clones, approximately 93% of them seen only once. The material was blood, obtained from a patient who underwent chemoradiotherapy. All receptors derive from a human donor with HPV-associated anogenital cancer. Each CDR3 is given with its conserved first and last residue. The order of the fields is clone size, J gene, V gene, D gene, CDR3 DNA, CDR3 protein. A D gene is named only where the DNA matches it firmly. Clone size appears in some rows only: once, few, many, or a class for an expanded clone.

. | TRBJ1-4 | TRBV7-9 | TRBD1 | TGTGCCAGCAGCGAATCGACAGGGTGGTTTGAAAAACTGTTTTTT | CASSESTGWFEKLFF
. | TRBJ2-3 | TRBV28 | TRBD2 | TGTGCCAGCAGGCTAGCGGGAGGGCACACAGATACGCAGTATTTT | CASRLAGGHTDTQYF
. | TRBJ1-1 | TRBV28 | TRBD1 | TGTGCCAGCGAGACAGGGGGCACTGAAGCTTTCTTT | CASETGGTEAFF
. | TRBJ2-6 | TRBV7-9 | . | TGTGCCAGCAGCCCCAGAGGGGGAGCCGGGGCCAACGTCCTGACTTTC | CASSPRGGAGANVLTF
. | TRBJ2-7 | TRBV18 | . | TGTGCCAGCTCATCACTACAGGGTACGATTTACGAGCAGTACTTC | CASSSLQGTIYEQYF
. | TRBJ1-1 | TRBV19 | . | TGTGCCAGTAGTGGAAGGGGAATGAACACTGAAGCTTTCTTT | CASSGRGMNTEAFF
. | TRBJ2-3 | TRBV9 | TRBD1 | TGTGCCAGCGGGACCGGGACAGGGGAAGCGCAGTATTTT | CASGTGTGEAQYF
. | TRBJ1-2 | TRBV7-9 | TRBD1 | TGTGCCAGCAGCTCCCCCCCGGGACAGCTTAACTATGGCTACACCTTC | CASSSPPGQLNYGYTF
. | TRBJ2-7 | TRBV27 | . | TGTGCCAGCAGTCCCCTATCCCAAATTCCTACCTACGAGCAGTACTTC | CASSPLSQIPTYEQYF
. | TRBJ2-1 | TRBV19 | TRBD2 | TGTGCCAGTAGCGGGACTAGTGTGAATGAGCAGTTCTTC | CASSGTSVNEQFF
. | TRBJ2-3 | TRBV7-9 | . | TGTGCCAGCAGCTTAGACCGGTTAGATACGCAGTATTTT | CASSLDRLDTQYF
. | TRBJ2-1 | TRBV6-5 | TRBD2 | TGTGCCAGCAGTTACTCCTCTAGCGGTGGGAATGAGCAGTTCTTC | CASSYSSSGGNEQFF
. | TRBJ1-5 | TRBV9 | . | TGTGCCAGCAGCGTAACTCCGGGGCAGCCCCAGCATTTT | CASSVTPGQPQHF
. | TRBJ2-1 | TRBV6-5 | TRBD2 | TGTGCCGCCCGTAGCGGGCCCCTTAATGAGCAGTTCTTC | CAARSGPLNEQFF
. | TRBJ2-5 | TRBV23-1 | TRBD2 | TGCGCCAGCAGTCAATCTAACGGGAGGAAAGAGACCCAGTACTTC | CASSQSNGRKETQYF
. | TRBJ2-7 | TRBV5-1 | . | TGCGCCAGCAGCTTGGTAGGGGGAGTCAACGAGCAGTACTTC | CASSLVGGVNEQYF
. | TRBJ2-3 | TRBV11-3 | . | TGTGCCAGCAGCCCCGCCGGTAGTAGGTCGCAGTATTTT | CASSPAGSRSQYF
. | TRBJ1-1 | TRBV19 | . | TGTGCCAGTAGTATCCACAGTTATGAAGCTTTCTTT | CASSIHSYEAFF
. | TRBJ2-5 | TRBV5-1 | . | TGCGCCAGCAGACCGGGGGGGACAGGGGAGACCCAGTACTTC | CASRPGGTGETQYF
. | TRBJ1-5 | TRBV7-6 | . | TGTGCCAGCAGCTTACGTGGTCAGCCCCAGCATTTT | CASSLRGQPQHF
. | TRBJ2-2 | TRBV19 | TRBD2 | TGTGCCAGTAGTATTCCGGGACTAGCGGGGGGGCCAAGCACCGGGGAGCTGTTTTTT | CASSIPGLAGGPSTGELFF
. | TRBJ2-1 | TRBV7-9 | . | TGTGCCAGCAGCTTAGCCAATAGGTTATTACCCCCGGGAAACAATGAGCAGTTCTTC | CASSLANRLLPPGNNEQFF
. | TRBJ1-3 | TRBV4-3 | . | TGCGCCAGCAGCCAAGATCCGGGGAGAAACACCATATATTTT | CASSQDPGRNTIYF
. | TRBJ1-2 | TRBV5-6 | . | TGTGCCAGCAGCCGGACGCCGGGGTATGGCTACACCTTC | CASSRTPGYGYTF
. | TRBJ1-1 | TRBV7-9 | . | TGTGCCAGCAGCTCGTCTTGGGGAAGGGGTGAAGCTTTCTTT | CASSSSWGRGEAFF
few | TRBJ1-3 | TRBV7-3 | TRBD1 | TGTGCCAGCAGCCGGGACAGCGATGGAAACACCATATATTTT | CASSRDSDGNTIYF
. | TRBJ1-4 | TRBV27 | TRBD1 | TGTGCCAGCAGTTTATTCGGGACAGGGAGTGAAAAACTGTTTTTT | CASSLFGTGSEKLFF
few | TRBJ2-7 | TRBV5-5 | . | TGTGCCAGCAGCTGGTTCGGGGCCTACGAGCAGTACTTC | CASSWFGAYEQYF
. | TRBJ2-7 | TRBV28 | . | TGTGCCGTTTCGATTACGGGGAGCTCCTACGAGCAGTACTTC | CAVSITGSSYEQYF
once | TRBJ2-3 | TRBV2 | TRBD2 | TGTGCCAGCAGAAGAGGACTAGCGGGAGATACGCAGTATTTT | CASRRGLAGDTQYF
. | TRBJ2-7 | TRBV5-5 | . | TGTGCCAGCAGCTTGGGCTACTACGAGCAGTACTTC | CASSLGYYEQYF
once | TRBJ1-2 | TRBV7-2 | TRBD1 | TGTGCCAGCAGCTTACTGTACAGGGGCGGTTATGGCTACACCTTC | CASSLLYRGGYGYTF
. | TRBJ2-7 | TRBV7-9 | . | TGTGCCAGCAGCTTCCAGCCCCCTGACAGCTTCTACGAGCAGTACTTC | CASSFQPPDSFYEQYF
. | TRBJ2-1 | TRBV20-1 | TRBD2 | TGCAGTGCTGGGCTAGCGGTAAAGCAGTTCTTC | CSAGLAVKQFF
. | TRBJ2-5 | TRBV5-4 | . | TGTGCCAGCAGCCCGAGGCGGGATCCGATGGCAGAGACCCAGTACTTC | CASSPRRDPMAETQYF
. | TRBJ1-3 | TRBV28 | . | TGTGCCACCGTAAAGTCAGGGGCCTCTGGAAACACCATATATTTT | CATVKSGASGNTIYF
. | TRBJ2-1 | TRBV5-4 | TRBD2 | TGTGCCAGCAGCATACCGGGAGGGGTTGTTGAGCAGTTCTTC | CASSIPGGVVEQFF
. | TRBJ1-4 | TRBV18 | . | TGTGCCAGCTCACCGTGGACAACTAATGAAAAACTGTTTTTT | CASSPWTTNEKLFF
. | TRBJ1-5 | TRBV2 | . | TGTGCCAGCACTAGGACCGTCTATAGCAATCAGCCCCAGCATTTT | CASTRTVYSNQPQHF
. | TRBJ1-2 | TRBV18 | . | TGTGCCAGCTCACCACGATCGCAGGGTCATTTCAACTATGGCTACACCTTC | CASSPRSQGHFNYGYTF
. | TRBJ1-2 | TRBV5-1 | . | TGCGCCAGCAGCTCTACAGACAGATTTCAGGGTGGCTACACCTTC | CASSSTDRFQGGYTF
. | TRBJ1-1 | TRBV19 | . | TGTGCCAGTAGTATAACAGGGTTTCCCACTGAAGCTTTCTTT | CASSITGFPTEAFF